These T cell receptor beta chains were read from a single sample in a study of cytomegalovirus exposure and HLA in healthy donors. Using immunoSEQ multiplex PCR, the repertoire was profiled, and TCRdb retains in-frame clones only, with some absent. The sample holds around 150,000 clones, roughly four fifths seen once. Sequenced sample: PBMCs. The receptors were gathered from a woman between 50 and 59 years old in good health and CMV-seropositive. CDR3s include the opening cysteine and the closing phenylalanine or tryptophan. Fields, in order: CDR3 length, J gene, V gene, clone size, D gene, CDR3 protein, CDR3 DNA. A D gene is named only where the DNA matches it firmly. Some rows mark clone size as missing; the rest say once, few, many or name a class of expanded clone.

length: 11; J: TRBJ2-5; V: TRBV2; size: .; D: .; CDR3: CASSARRAQYF; DNA: TGTGCCAGCAGTGCCCGTCGGGCCCAGTACTTC
length: 14; J: TRBJ1-1; V: TRBV2; size: .; D: .; CDR3: CASGEQGWVTEAFF; DNA: TGTGCCAGCGGCGAGCAGGGGTGGGTTACTGAAGCTTTCTTT
length: 16; J: TRBJ1-4; V: TRBV5-1; size: .; D: TRBD1; CDR3: CASSRDRGYGGEKLFF; DNA: TGCGCCAGCAGCCGTGACAGGGGTTACGGAGGTGAAAAACTGTTTTTT
length: 15; J: TRBJ1-6; V: TRBV7-3; size: once; D: .; CDR3: CASSLQGAGNSPLHF; DNA: TGTGCCAGCAGCTTACAAGGGGCAGGTAATTCACCCCTCCACTTT
length: 13; J: TRBJ1-1; V: TRBV6-4; size: few; D: .; CDR3: CASSDQGNTEAFF; DNA: TGTGCCAGCAGCGACCAGGGTAACACTGAAGCTTTCTTT
length: 18; J: TRBJ1-2; V: TRBV18; size: .; D: TRBD1; CDR3: CASSPLPLPGGAGYGYTF; DNA: TGTGCCAGCTCACCACTGCCCCTTCCAGGGGGCGCGGGGTATGGCTACACCTTC
length: 17; J: TRBJ2-3; V: TRBV7-2; size: .; D: TRBD2; CDR3: CASSLGLARVSTDTQYF; DNA: TGTGCCAGCAGCTTAGGACTAGCCAGGGTTAGCACAGATACGCAGTATTTT
length: 14; J: TRBJ1-1; V: TRBV6-6; size: medium-sized; D: .; CDR3: CASLGLTGNTEAFF; DNA: TGTGCCAGTTTGGGACTCACAGGGAACACTGAAGCTTTCTTT
length: 15; J: TRBJ2-2; V: TRBV10-2; size: .; D: .; CDR3: CASSDDAVGAGELFF; DNA: TGCGCCAGCAGTGATGATGCAGTCGGGGCCGGGGAGCTGTTTTTT
length: 14; J: TRBJ1-2; V: TRBV9; size: .; D: .; CDR3: CASSVSQVNYGYTF; DNA: TGTGCCAGCAGCGTTAGTCAAGTTAACTATGGCTACACCTTC
length: 15; J: TRBJ1-2; V: TRBV6-5; size: few; D: .; CDR3: CASSYRGSANYGYTF; DNA: TGTGCCAGCAGTTACAGAGGCAGTGCTAACTATGGCTACACCTTC
length: 14; J: TRBJ2-5; V: TRBV5-1; size: .; D: TRBD1; CDR3: CASSSRTGGETQYF; DNA: TGCGCCAGCAGCTCCCGGACAGGGGGAGAGACCCAGTACTTC
length: 15; J: TRBJ2-3; V: TRBV6-4; size: once; D: .; CDR3: CASSNRYSSTDTQYF; DNA: TGTGCCAGCAGTAATAGATACTCTAGCACAGATACGCAGTATTTT
length: 16; J: TRBJ2-7; V: TRBV5-6; size: .; D: TRBD1; CDR3: CASSFGKGQAHAEQYF; DNA: TGTGCCAGCAGCTTCGGCAAGGGACAGGCCCATGCGGAGCAGTACTTC
length: 15; J: TRBJ1-1; V: TRBV5-6; size: .; D: .; CDR3: CASSYVVLSNTEAFF; DNA: TGTGCCAGCAGCTATGTGGTACTGTCGAACACTGAAGCTTTCTTT
length: 15; J: TRBJ2-5; V: TRBV2; size: .; D: TRBD1; CDR3: CASSGTGTPQETQYF; DNA: TGTGCCAGCAGCGGGACAGGGACGCCCCAAGAGACCCAGTACTTC
length: 14; J: TRBJ1-4; V: TRBV5-1; size: .; D: TRBD1; CDR3: CASSSGTGSEKLFF; DNA: TGCGCCAGCAGCTCTGGGACAGGGAGTGAAAAACTGTTTTTT
length: 14; J: TRBJ2-2; V: TRBV7-9; size: .; D: .; CDR3: CASRPEWGPGELFF; DNA: TGTGCCAGCAGACCGGAGTGGGGGCCCGGGGAGCTGTTTTTT
length: 16; J: TRBJ2-1; V: TRBV7-7; size: .; D: .; CDR3: CASSQRGGTNYNEQFF; DNA: TGTGCCAGCAGCCAAAGGGGGGGGACTAACTACAATGAGCAGTTCTTC
length: 15; J: TRBJ2-1; V: TRBV2; size: .; D: TRBD2; CDR3: CASRGPGSGDNEQFF; DNA: TGTGCCAGCAGGGGCCCGGGGAGCGGGGACAATGAGCAGTTCTTC
length: 14; J: TRBJ1-1; V: TRBV5-1; size: once; D: .; CDR3: CASSSGLLNTEAFF; DNA: TGCGCCAGCAGCTCGGGACTCTTGAACACTGAAGCTTTCTTT
length: 13; J: TRBJ1-6; V: TRBV30; size: few; D: .; CDR3: CAWREWTLSPLHF; DNA: TGTGCCTGGAGGGAATGGACTCTTTCACCCCTCCACTTT
length: 20; J: TRBJ2-6; V: TRBV7-3; size: few; D: .; CDR3: CASSAPGGGTGISGANVLTF; DNA: TGTGCCAGCAGCGCCCCCGGGGGAGGGACAGGCATCTCTGGGGCCAACGTCCTGACTTTC
length: 16; J: TRBJ2-2; V: TRBV5-1; size: few; D: TRBD2; CDR3: CASSLELASNTGELFF; DNA: TGCGCCAGCAGCTTGGAACTAGCGTCGAACACCGGGGAGCTGTTTTTT
length: 15; J: TRBJ2-1; V: TRBV5-6; size: .; D: TRBD2; CDR3: CASSPGLAGGNEQFF; DNA: TGTGCCAGCAGCCCCGGACTAGCGGGGGGGAATGAGCAGTTCTTC
length: 15; J: TRBJ1-4; V: TRBV5-1; size: .; D: TRBD1; CDR3: CASSQTGGFGEKLFF; DNA: TGCGCCAGCAGCCAGACAGGGGGCTTCGGCGAAAAACTGTTTTTT
length: 14; J: TRBJ1-4; V: TRBV7-9; size: .; D: .; CDR3: CASSAITYSEKLFF; DNA: TGTGCCAGCAGCGCCATCACATACAGTGAAAAACTGTTTTTT
length: 14; J: TRBJ1-2; V: TRBV2; size: .; D: .; CDR3: CASSEGQVARGYTF; DNA: TGTGCCAGCAGTGAAGGGCAAGTGGCCCGTGGCTACACCTTC
length: 15; J: TRBJ2-7; V: TRBV11-2; size: .; D: TRBD2; CDR3: CASSQGLAGTYEQYF; DNA: TGTGCCAGCAGCCAGGGACTAGCGGGGACCTACGAGCAGTACTTC
length: 15; J: TRBJ1-5; V: TRBV5-4; size: once; D: .; CDR3: CASSLSPGGNQPQHF; DNA: TGTGCCAGCAGCTTGAGCCCGGGGGGCAATCAGCCCCAGCATTTT
length: 19; J: TRBJ2-2; V: TRBV19; size: few; D: .; CDR3: CASSTDSQGEGVNTGELFF; DNA: TGTGCCAGTAGTACCGATTCACAGGGAGAGGGGGTTAACACCGGGGAGCTGTTTTTT
length: 16; J: TRBJ1-2; V: TRBV4-1; size: .; D: .; CDR3: CASSQEGTYPNYGYTF; DNA: TGCGCCAGCAGCCAAGAGGGGACATACCCTAACTATGGCTACACCTTC
length: 14; J: TRBJ1-1; V: TRBV6-5; size: .; D: TRBD1; CDR3: CASSYSGGGTEAFF; DNA: TGTGCCAGCAGTTACTCAGGGGGCGGCACTGAAGCTTTCTTT
length: 15; J: TRBJ2-2; V: TRBV5-1; size: .; D: .; CDR3: CASTLASDFTGELFF; DNA: TGCGCCAGCACGCTCGCTAGCGACTTCACCGGGGAGCTGTTTTTT
length: 13; J: TRBJ1-5; V: TRBV2; size: .; D: .; CDR3: CASSFTRGQPQHF; DNA: TGTGCCAGCAGTTTCACCCGGGGGCAGCCCCAGCATTTT
length: 12; J: TRBJ1-4; V: TRBV6-1; size: .; D: .; CDR3: CASSEGRGGLFF; DNA: TGTGCCAGCAGTGAAGGACGGGGAGGACTGTTTTTT
length: 16; J: TRBJ2-1; V: TRBV25-1; size: few; D: .; CDR3: CASTFPTGVSYNEQFF; DNA: TGTGCCAGCACTTTTCCGACGGGAGTCTCCTACAATGAGCAGTTCTTC
length: 17; J: TRBJ1-6; V: TRBV10-3; size: .; D: .; CDR3: CAISESGVGTYNSPLHF; DNA: TGTGCCATCAGTGAGTCCGGGGTGGGCACCTATAATTCACCCCTCCACTTT
length: 17; J: TRBJ2-1; V: TRBV6-1; size: .; D: .; CDR3: CASSEARRASSYNEQFF; DNA: TGTGCCAGCAGTGAAGCGAGGCGGGCGAGCTCCTACAATGAGCAGTTCTTC
length: 14; J: TRBJ1-1; V: TRBV19; size: .; D: TRBD1; CDR3: CASSPWTGATEAFF; DNA: TGTGCCAGTAGTCCTTGGACAGGGGCAACTGAAGCTTTCTTT